This is a list of T cell receptor beta chains from one sample in a study of CD8 T cells in Susac syndrome. TCRdb independently ran MiXCR on the immunoSEQ multiplex PCR reads; one entry per CDR3 protein. The sample holds about 140,000 distinct CDR3 sequences; approximately 93% are singletons and the top ten take roughly 0.27%. The specimen sequenced was CD8+ T cells from PBMCs. The receptors stem from a human donor in good health. Both conserved end residues are trimmed from each CDR3. A D gene is named only where the DNA matches it firmly. Clone size appears in some rows only: once, few, many, or a class for an expanded clone.

clone_size,j_call,d_call,cdr3_length,v_call,cdr3_aa
-,TRBJ2-1,TRBD2,13,TRBV27,ASSAEREDDNEQF
-,TRBJ2-6,-,13,TRBV5-6,ASSLWPSGANVLT
-,TRBJ2-3,TRBD1,12,TRBV28,ASNRDRFTDTQY
-,TRBJ2-7,-,11,TRBV29-1,SVEASNSYEQY
-,TRBJ2-3,-,12,TRBV2,ASSDSERTDTQY
few,TRBJ2-7,TRBD1,12,TRBV2,ASSPGTGTYEQY
-,TRBJ2-1,-,9,TRBV2,ASRPHNEQF
-,TRBJ1-1,-,9,TRBV6-1,ASSTNTEAF
-,TRBJ2-1,-,12,TRBV24-1,AIQGSSSYNEQF
-,TRBJ2-7,TRBD2,14,TRBV15,ATSASGGYISYEQY
-,TRBJ2-5,-,15,TRBV9,ASSAPSQGDRSETQY
-,TRBJ2-6,-,11,TRBV27,ASSISGANVLT
-,TRBJ2-7,-,11,TRBV7-9,ASRGPTGYEQY
-,TRBJ2-5,TRBD2,15,TRBV24-1,ATSDFGLAGNLETQY
-,TRBJ1-5,-,12,TRBV4-1,ASSQEPNDQPQH
-,TRBJ2-5,TRBD1,12,TRBV12-3/TRBV12-4,ASSHRDSQETQY
-,TRBJ2-7,-,14,TRBV28,ASSPQFREFDYEQY
-,TRBJ2-7,-,11,TRBV7-9,AGGRSTTYEQY
-,TRBJ2-1,TRBD1,8,TRBV29-1,SVQGNEQF
-,TRBJ2-1,TRBD2,11,TRBV29-1,RARGAGVDEQF
-,TRBJ1-1,-,10,TRBV7-9,ASSTLYTEAF
-,TRBJ2-2,TRBD2,13,TRBV20-1,SAWGLAGITGELF
-,TRBJ2-3,-,11,TRBV7-8,ASSLVMGDTQY
-,TRBJ2-7,TRBD2,10,TRBV29-1,SVVGRAAEQY
-,TRBJ2-3,-,13,TRBV7-9,ASSLKSFGTDTQY
-,TRBJ2-1,TRBD1,10,TRBV27,ATEGQGDEQF
-,TRBJ1-5,TRBD1,12,TRBV27,ASRETGGGQPQH
-,TRBJ2-7,-,12,TRBV27,ASSINSVSYEQY
-,TRBJ2-7,-,10,TRBV27,ASSSSTYEQY
-,TRBJ2-2,-,11,TRBV20-1,SAREGEGGELF
-,TRBJ2-1,-,10,TRBV7-8,ASSRRGDEQF
-,TRBJ2-1,TRBD1,10,TRBV12-3/TRBV12-4,ASNHNRGRQF
-,TRBJ2-2,-,16,TRBV13,ASSGTPGPHTNTGELF
-,TRBJ2-1,-,13,TRBV19,ASSFRSSSYNEQF
once,TRBJ2-5,TRBD2,12,TRBV20-1,SATVAGDWETQY
-,TRBJ2-6,-,13,TRBV9,ASRQEDSGANVLT
-,TRBJ2-1,-,10,TRBV25-1,ASSGSWYEQF
-,TRBJ2-1,TRBD1,11,TRBV3-1,ASSTDRDNEQF
-,TRBJ2-1,-,14,TRBV28,ASSPPRAGEDNEQF
-,TRBJ2-7,TRBD2,15,TRBV4-1,ASSQEGLAGVEYEQY
-,TRBJ2-3,TRBD2,13,TRBV2,ASFVGTSGRDTQY
-,TRBJ1-2,-,13,TRBV28,ASSLGGISNYGYT
-,TRBJ2-1,-,14,TRBV18,ASSPLAGISYNEQF
-,TRBJ2-7,TRBD1,13,TRBV6-5,ASGDRVHTSYEQY